Following are 24 T cell receptor beta chains from one sample sequenced in a study of naive and memory T cell subsets. Notes on the study in general: Especially in CD8 cells, naive repertoires contained a few larger clonotypes, possibly CD45RA-re-expressing memory cells.

Two oligonucleotides, mixed equimolar, formed the beta constant-region primer covering TRBC1 and TRBC2. The ligated cDNA underwent four PCR rounds using SP2 and nested alpha and beta constant-region primers. TCRdb re-analysed the UMI-ligation and nested PCR reads in MiXCR, keeping a single row per CDR3 protein. Of around 83,000 distinct CDR3 sequences in the sample, about 11% are singletons; the top ten hold more than 0.13%. For these receptors, no antigen is known. The sequenced sample was naive CD4+ T cells from blood. The receptor source for this set is a human donor in good health.

This clonotype was picked up a small number of times. V is TRBV5-1 and J is TRBJ2-5, with 11 positions matching TRBD2. V was pared by 4 bases and J by 2 bases, with 7 bases of the junction left unmatched. Germline assignment: CDR1 SGHRS and CDR2 YFSETQ. CDR3 length: 16 residues. The CDR3 DNA is TGCGCCAGCAGCCTTGGGACTAGCGGAAGGCAAGAGACCCAGTACTTC. This encodes CASSLGTSGRQETQYF. Full variable domain (outside the CDR3, taken from reference TRBV5-1 and TRBJ2-5): KAGVTQTPRYLIKTRGQQVTLSCSPISGHRSVSWYQQTPGQGLQFLFEYFSETQRNKGNFPGRFSGRQFSNSRSEMNVSTLELGDSALYLCASSLGTSGRQETQYFGPGTRLLVL.

This clonotype has at least ten counts. This sequence joins TRBV29-1 and TRBJ2-3; no clear D gene. This CDR3 is 12 amino acids long. V was cut by 3 bases and J by 4 bases, with 8 bases left in between. Germline CDR1 and CDR2: SQVTM and ANQGSEA. The CDR3 loop reads CSVEGWSDTQYF. The CDR3 nucleotides read TGCAGCGTTGAGGGCTGGTCAGATACGCAGTATTTT.

The chain joins TRBV4-3 to TRBJ1-4, with D unresolved. Per the germline V gene, CDR1 is LGHNA and CDR2 is YSLEER. The CDR3 sequence is 15 residues long. Deletions cut 5 bases from V and 10 bases from J, with 20 bases between. The CDR3 protein is CASSSRPEGSGKLFF. The CDR3 nucleotides are TGCGCCAGCAGCTCCCGGCCCGAGGGCAGTGGAAAACTGTTTTTT.

This clonotype was detected a few times. The chain is built from TRBV11-2 and TRBJ1-2; unclear D gene. Per germline, CDR1 SGHAT and CDR2 FQNNGV. The V and J ends lost 5 bases and 4 bases respectively, with 14 bases between them. This CDR3 contains 14 residues. CDR3: CASSPNQLGYGYTF. CDR3 in DNA: TGTGCCAGCAGCCCCAACCAATTGGGCTATGGCTACACCTTC.

This clonotype was observed at least ten times. This chain joins TRBV6-4 and TRBJ2-1; possibly TRBD2 for D (7 bases). Germline values: CDR1 MRHNA, CDR2 SNTAGT. The V gene lost 1 base and the J gene lost 5 bases, with 12 bases spanning the gap. The CDR3 spans 15 residues. The CDR3 region has the DNA TGTGCCAGCAGTGACTGGGGGGGCGCCGACAATGAGCAGTTCTTC. Its translation is CASSDWGGADNEQFF.

The chain is built from TRBV7-2 and TRBJ2-1, with D possibly called TRBD1 or TRBD2 (5 bases each). CDR1 and CDR2 (germline): SGHTA, FQGNSA. This CDR3 has 17 amino acids. V was shortened by 2 bases and J by 3 bases, with 17 bases between the two germline ends. As DNA, the CDR3 is TGTGCCAGCAGCTTATTGCCGGGGCGGACGAGCTACAATGAGCAGTTCTTC. Translating it yields CASSLLPGRTSYNEQFF.

Only a few counts were recorded for this clonotype. V and J are TRBV12-3 or TRBV12-4 and TRBJ2-1, with D possibly TRBD2 on 6 matching bases. The CDR3 spans 15 residues. V was clipped by 3 bases and J by 0 bases, with 9 bases between them. DNA for the CDR3: TGTGCCAGCAGTTTCTCGACTAGCTCCTACAATGAGCAGTTCTTC. Translated, it gives CASSFSTSSYNEQFF.

This clonotype has just a few counts. J is TRBJ1-1 and V is TRBV7-3; 8 bases are a match to TRBD1. J gave up 1 base and V 0 bases, and 1 base lay outside the gene matches. Germline CDR1 reads SGHTA; CDR2 reads FQGTGA. The CDR3 covers 15 residues. The CDR3 reads CASSLTGTGNTEAFF. The CDR3 region has the DNA TGTGCCAGCAGCTTAACTGGGACAGGGAACACTGAAGCTTTCTTT.

This clonotype was observed at least ten times. V and J are TRBV18 and TRBJ2-3, with no clear D. The CDR3 is 13 amino acids. Looked up from germline, CDR1 is KGHSH and CDR2 is LQKENI. Trimming pared 2 bases from V and 5 bases from J, leaving 8 bases between. CDR3 in DNA: TGTGCCAGCTCACCAGGGCTGGGAGATACGCAGTATTTT. Its protein is CASSPGLGDTQYF.

This chain joins TRBV12-3 or TRBV12-4 and TRBJ1-2, with D unresolved. The CDR3 spans 13 residues. Trimming shortened V by 1 base and J by 8 bases, and 11 bases separated the two germline ends. The CDR3 here is CASSLGRPTGYTF. The DNA of the CDR3 is TGTGCCAGCAGTTTAGGGAGGCCTACCGGCTACACCTTC.

This clonotype was observed at least ten times. The chain uses TRBV20-1 and TRBJ2-1; the match to TRBD2 covers 7 bases. The CDR3 runs 14 residues. The V segment lost 6 bases and the J segment 0 bases; nucleotides outside the gene matches: 5. Looked up from germline, CDR1 is DFQATT and CDR2 is SNEGSKA (reference sequence). CDR3 sequence (DNA): TGCAGTGCCAACAGCGGGGACTCCTACAATGAGCAGTTCTTC. The encoded protein is CSANSGDSYNEQFF.

This clonotype was detected ten times or more. The chain carries TRBV14 and TRBJ2-1; D possibly matches TRBD1 or TRBD2 (7 bases each). V lost 2 bases and J 1 base, leaving 12 bases between the germline ends. This CDR3 has 16 residues. Per the germline V gene, CDR1 is SGHDN and CDR2 is FVKESK. The CDR3 nucleotides read TGTGCCAGCAGCCAAAGACAGGGAGGGTCCTACAATGAGCAGTTCTTC. Protein product: CASSQRQGGSYNEQFF.

This clonotype was seen only a few times. This chain joins TRBV6-2 or TRBV6-3 and TRBJ1-1; TRBD1 might be the D (5 bases). The CDR3 runs 11 residues. Germline CDR1 reads MNHEY; CDR2 reads SVGEGT. Trimming took off 5 bases at V and 6 bases at J, with 7 bases between the two ends. CDR3 sequence (DNA): TGTGCCAGCAGTCAAGGGGCTGAAGCTTTCTTT. As protein: CASSQGAEAFF.

This clonotype has ten or more counts. V is TRBV4-3 and J is TRBJ2-7; a weak D match, TRBD1 (5 bases). The V gene's germline CDR1 is LGHNA and CDR2 YSLEER. This CDR3 contains 15 residues. V dropped 0 bases and J dropped 2 bases, with 11 bases sitting between them. The CDR3 sequence: CASSQEQVTTYEQYF. As DNA, the CDR3 is TGCGCCAGCAGCCAAGAACAGGTCACCACCTACGAGCAGTACTTC.

This clonotype was observed at least ten times. CDR3 region: CASSLPGPPYEQYF. In DNA form, the CDR3 reads TGTGCCAGCAGCCTCCCCGGGCCCCCCTACGAGCAGTACTTC. The genes are TRBV5-6 and TRBJ2-7; no reliable D call. Trimming pared 4 bases from V and 2 bases from J, leaving 13 bases between. Germline V gene data show CDR1 as SGHDT and CDR2 as YYEEEE. The CDR3 covers 14 residues.

This clonotype was detected only a few times. The chain has TRBV6-2 or TRBV6-3 and TRBJ2-3; no clear D. The V gene lost 0 bases and the J gene lost 0 bases, with 16 bases spanning the gap. The CDR3 is made up of 18 amino acids. The germline CDR1 and CDR2 sequences are MNHEY and SVGEGT. The CDR3: CASSYSGKAERSTDTQYF. CDR3 DNA sequence: TGTGCCAGCAGTTACTCGGGGAAGGCGGAGAGGAGCACAGATACGCAGTATTTT.

This clonotype was observed many times. The chain carries TRBV20-1 and TRBJ2-5; weak D call: TRBD2 (5 bases). The CDR3 has 13 amino acids. The germline V and J ends were trimmed by 2 bases and 2 bases, with 9 bases remaining between them. Per germline, CDR1 DFQATT and CDR2 SNEGSKA (reference sequence). The CDR3 coding sequence is TGCAGTGCTAGACGGGAAGTTCAAGAGACCCAGTACTTC. It translates to CSARREVQETQYF.

There are many counts of this clonotype. This chain links TRBV6-2 or TRBV6-3 with TRBJ2-3; the match to TRBD2 covers 11 bases. The V and J ends lost 8 bases and 4 bases, in that order; junction bases with no gene match: 2. The length of the CDR3 is 13 residues. The germline CDR1 and CDR2 sequences are MNHEY and SVGEGT. CDR3 DNA: TGTGCCAGCGAGACTAGCGGGGCAGATACGCAGTATTTT. This encodes CASETSGADTQYF.

This clonotype was detected many times. The chain combines TRBV3-1 with TRBJ2-5; D not resolved. The CDR3 length is 13 residues. Germline V gene sequence: CDR1 LGHDT, CDR2 YNNKEL (reference sequence). The germline V and J ends were trimmed by 1 base and 3 bases, with 6 bases remaining between them. CDR3 loop: CASSQVLKETQYF. The CDR3 DNA is TGTGCCAGCAGCCAAGTGCTTAAAGAGACCCAGTACTTC.

There are a few counts of this clonotype. The chain joins TRBV12-3 or TRBV12-4 to TRBJ2-5; TRBD2 matches at 8 bases. Trimming cost V 3 bases and J 2 bases; bases outside gene matches: 2. This CDR3 has 14 residues. The CDR3 DNA sequence: TGTGCCAGCAGTTTCGGGGGGGCACAAGAGACCCAGTACTTC. This codes for CASSFGGAQETQYF.

This CDR3 reads CASSPGGAGTEAFF. In DNA, the CDR3 is TGCGCCAGCAGCCCCGGGGGGGCAGGGACTGAAGCTTTCTTT. The rearrangement links TRBV5-1 to TRBJ1-1; tentatively, D is TRBD1 (6 bases). Deletions cut 4 bases from V and 5 bases from J, with 15 bases between. Germline CDR1 SGHRS, CDR2 YFSETQ. The CDR3 is 14 residues long.

This clonotype was counted between two and nine times. J is TRBJ2-7 and V is TRBV7-3, with no clear D. Trimming shortened V by 3 bases and J by 2 bases, and 14 bases separated the two germline ends. Germline V gene lookup returns CDR1 SGHTA and CDR2 FQGTGA. The CDR3 length is 15 residues. DNA of the CDR3: TGTGCCAGCAGCTTGGGTTCCCTGATACCCTACGAGCAGTACTTC. It encodes CASSLGSLIPYEQYF.

In its sample, this clonotype was seen many times. The CDR3 bases are TGTGCCAGCAGCCAAGGGACCGTTGAAGCTTTCTTT. Amino acids: CASSQGTVEAFF. The J gene is TRBJ1-1, the V gene TRBV14; D unclear. CDR1 SGHDN and CDR2 FVKESK come from the germline V gene. The CDR3 length is 12 residues. V lost 1 base to trimming and J lost 7 bases, with 7 bases between them.

There are a few counts of this clonotype. The genes are TRBV27 and TRBJ2-1, with 13 bases lining up with TRBD2. From germline, CDR1 is MNHEY and CDR2 SMNVEV (reference sequence). CDR3 size: 17 residues. The junction had 4 bases not matched to a gene; V was cut back by 0 bases and J by 5 bases. Here the CDR3 DNA reads TGTGCCAGCAGTTTATCCCTACTAGCGGGAGGGCACAATGAGCAGTTCTTC. Translating it yields CASSLSLLAGGHNEQFF.